These 32 T cell receptor beta chains were all obtained from the same sample, sequenced in a study of CD8+CD57+ T cells in acquired aplastic anemia (dated by TCRdb to 2017 to 2018). The sequencer listed for this sample is Illumina HiSeq 2000. Genomic DNA was used as template for profiling of TCR beta VDJ combinations and CDR3 sequences. TCRdb ran its own pipeline on the public reads, namely fastp trimming at Q25 and MiXCR clone calling, and kept in-frame beta chains. Here each entry gathers all rows of one CDR3 protein and keeps the most common genes and DNA. This sample holds roughly 200,000 distinct CDR3 sequences; roughly 55% were observed only once. Approximately 30% of the sample is taken by the ten largest. Sample: sorted CD4+, CD8+, or CD8+CD57+ T cells (not recorded which) from PBMCs. The receptors come from a human donor in good health.

J is TRBJ1-5 and V is TRBV7-8; D remains ambiguous. In germline, CDR1 is SGHVS, CDR2 FQNEAQ. Trimming shortened V by 8 bases and J by 4 bases, and 6 bases separated the two germline ends. The CDR3 sequence is 11 residues long. The CDR3 protein is CASGLNQPQHF. The CDR3 coding sequence is TGTGCCAGCGGGCTGAATCAGCCCCAGCATTTT.

The rearrangement joins TRBV20-1 to TRBJ2-7; D perhaps matches TRBD2 (5 bases). The CDR3 contains 14 residues. Germline V gives CDR1 DFQATT, CDR2 SNEGSKA (reference sequence). The V gene lost 3 bases and the J gene lost 0 bases, with 12 bases spanning the gap. The CDR3 region has the DNA TGCAGTGCTAGGCCAGCGGCCACCTCCTACGAGCAGTACTTC. The encoded protein is CSARPAATSYEQYF.

The chain joins TRBV2 to TRBJ2-2; D not certain. V dropped 3 bases and J dropped 2 bases, with 4 bases sitting between them. There are 13 residues in the CDR3. Germline CDR1 reads SNHLY; CDR2 reads FYNNEI. The CDR3 DNA sequence: TGTGCCAGCAGTGAGGGTAACACCGGGGAGCTGTTTTTT. Translated, it gives CASSEGNTGELFF.

This rearrangement joins TRBV6-6 to TRBJ2-1; 8 bases are a match to TRBD2. Looked up from germline, CDR1 is MNHNY and CDR2 is SVGAGI (reference sequence). V gave up 8 bases and J gave up 8 bases; unmatched junction bases: 11. The CDR3 is made up of 14 amino acids. The CDR3 here is CASYERGIKDEQFF. For the CDR3, the DNA is TGTGCCAGCTACGAGCGGGGGATTAAGGATGAGCAGTTCTTC.

This chain uses TRBV20-1 with TRBJ2-7, with D possibly matching TRBD2 (5 bases). The CDR3 runs 12 residues. Per germline, CDR1 DFQATT and CDR2 SNEGSKA (reference sequence). V was pared by 5 bases and J by 6 bases, with 14 bases between. The CDR3 is CSAPRERGEQYF. In nucleotides, the CDR3 is TGCAGTGCTCCCCGGGAACGGGGCGAGCAGTACTTC.

In its sample, this clonotype was seen a few times. The chain combines TRBV27 with TRBJ2-3; D is unresolved. CDR3 length: 12 amino acids. The germline V gene has CDR1 MNHEY and CDR2 SMNVEV (reference sequence). V lost 7 bases to trimming and J lost 0 bases, with 5 bases between them. The CDR3 spells CASTDSTDTQYF. The CDR3 nucleotides are TGTGCCAGCACGGACAGCACAGATACGCAGTATTTT.

This clonotype was counted ten times or more. The CDR3 here is CASSYSNSGSYYEQYF. As DNA, the CDR3 is TGTGCCAGCAGTTACTCGAATTCAGGGAGTTACTACGAGCAGTACTTC. The gene calls are TRBV6-5 and TRBJ2-7; either TRBD1 or TRBD2 may supply D (5 bases each). The germline gives CDR1 MNHEY, CDR2 SVGAGI. The CDR3 has 16 amino acids. V lost 0 bases, J lost 3 bases, and 15 bases lay in between.

This chain connects TRBV10-3 to TRBJ1-1; D gene ambiguous. CDR3 length: 15 amino acids. CDR1 is ENHRY, CDR2 SYGVKD, per germline. The V gene lost 2 bases and the J gene lost 3 bases, with 13 bases spanning the gap. The CDR3 nucleotides read TGTGCCATCAGTGAGGGTGGCAGGATGGACACTGAAGCTTTCTTT. Translated: CAISEGGRMDTEAFF.

The chain employs TRBV19 and TRBJ2-7; D assignment may be TRBD1 or TRBD2 (6 bases each). Trimming left V 6 bases short and J 9 bases short, with 15 bases between. This CDR3 comprises 12 residues. CDR1 is LNHDA and CDR2 is SQIVND in the germline V gene (reference sequence). CDR3 bases: TGTGCCAGTAGCTCGGGGGCTGGCGGGCAGTACTTC. It codes for CASSSGAGGQYF.

This clonotype was seen at least ten times. This chain joins TRBV12-3 or TRBV12-4 and TRBJ1-5, with D unclear. The CDR3 is made up of 15 amino acids. V lost 1 base, J lost 2 bases, and 9 bases lay in between. CDR3 bases: TGTGCCAGCAGTTTAGGTGGCTACGGCAATCAGCCCCAGCATTTT. This encodes CASSLGGYGNQPQHF.

The table lists this clonotype with many counts. The V gene is TRBV6-6, the J gene TRBJ1-2; 10 bases map to TRBD1. V lost 2 bases and J lost 3; bases outside the gene matches: 3. The CDR3 length is 15 residues. Germline V gene sequence: CDR1 MNHNY, CDR2 SVGAGI (reference sequence). The chain's CDR3 is CASSYTGTGDYGYTF. As DNA, the CDR3 is TGTGCCAGCAGTTACACCGGGACAGGGGACTATGGCTACACCTTC.

The chain couples TRBV7-2 to TRBJ2-7; 13 bases are a match to TRBD2. This CDR3 contains 16 residues. J lost 6 bases, V lost 5 bases, and 10 bases had no gene match. Per germline, CDR1 SGHTA and CDR2 FQGNSA. The CDR3 nucleotides are TGTGCCAGCAGCCCGGGACTAGCGGGGTTCGGTCCCGAGCAGTACTTC. Translation gives CASSPGLAGFGPEQYF.

There are a few counts of this clonotype. The rearrangement links TRBV2 to TRBJ1-1; D is unresolved. The CDR3 totals 14 residues. Per the germline V gene, CDR1 is SNHLY and CDR2 is FYNNEI. Trimming removed 6 bases at V and 4 bases at J, with 15 bases between. CDR3 DNA: TGTGCCAGCAGCCCCGCCCGCTTTGGCACTGAAGCTTTCTTT. It is translated as CASSPARFGTEAFF.

Note on this clonotype: Possible read error: a much larger clone is one base away. This rearrangement joins TRBV6-4 to TRBJ2-1; TRBD1 or TRBD2 may be the D gene (5 bases each). CDR3 length: 14 residues. Trimming removed 5 bases from V and 7 bases from J, with 15 bases in between. Germline-derived CDR1 and CDR2 are MRHNA and SNTAGT. CDR3 bases: TGTGCCAGCAGTTTATCGGGGCTGAAGAATGAGCAGTTCTTC. Residues: CASSLSGLKNEQFF.

The chain recombines TRBV7-8 with TRBJ1-3; D gene unclear. Germline-derived CDR1 and CDR2 are SGHVS and FQNEAQ. Trimming shortened V by 1 base and J by 0 bases, and 10 bases separated the two germline ends. The CDR3 is 16 residues long. The CDR3 sequence is CASSLGGPYSGNTIYF. The CDR3 DNA reads TGTGCCAGCAGCTTAGGTGGCCCCTACTCTGGAAACACCATATATTTT.

In this sample, this clonotype turned up a few times. A much larger clone lies one base from this, so it may be a read error. The chain employs TRBV7-9 and TRBJ1-2; 9 bases match TRBD1. Germline assignment: CDR1 SEHNR and CDR2 FQNEAQ (reference sequence). CDR3 length: 13 residues. After removal of 5 bases from V and 7 bases from J, the junction contained 5 bases not matched to a gene. The DNA of the CDR3 is TGTGCCAGCAGCCAGACAGGGGGGTGTGGCTACACCTTC. Translated: CASSQTGGCGYTF.

This clonotype has at least ten counts. The rearrangement links TRBV9 to TRBJ1-1, with no clear D. The CDR3 has 15 amino acids. The V end lost 2 bases, the J end lost 11 bases, and 22 bases lay between the germline ends. CDR1 and CDR2 (germline): SGDLS, YYNGEE. DNA of the CDR3: TGTGCCAGCAGCGTGGTGCCGGGAGACCCAGCTGGGGCTTTCTTT. Encoded protein: CASSVVPGDPAGAFF.

This clonotype was observed many times. The genes are TRBV7-3 and TRBJ2-2, with 8 bases identical to TRBD2. The trim removed 0 bases at V and 5 bases at J, leaving 5 bases unmatched. The CDR3 has 16 residues. The germline gives CDR1 SGHTA, CDR2 FQGTGA. The CDR3 reads CASSLTGGGPTGELFF. CDR3 nucleotides: TGTGCCAGCAGCTTAACGGGCGGGGGGCCGACCGGGGAGCTGTTTTTT.

This clonotype was observed at least ten times. V gene TRBV7-6 combines with J gene TRBJ2-2, with 10 bases fitting TRBD2. V shed 3 bases, J shed 5 bases, and the junction held 9 bases outside the gene matches. There are 17 residues in the CDR3. The germline V gene encodes CDR1 SGHVS and CDR2 FNYEAQ. This CDR3 reads CASSLLTSGAVTGELFF. For the CDR3, the DNA is TGTGCCAGCAGCTTGCTCACTAGCGGGGCAGTTACCGGGGAGCTGTTTTTT.

V gene TRBV29-1 combines with J gene TRBJ2-1; the D gene is possibly TRBD2 (5 bases). Trimming removed 1 base at V and 0 bases at J, with 13 bases between. The CDR3 is 16 residues long. The germline gives CDR1 SQVTM, CDR2 ANQGSEA. CDR3 DNA sequence: TGCAGCGTTGAAGGGGAGCGGCAGAGCTCCTACAATGAGCAGTTCTTC. This codes for CSVEGERQSSYNEQFF.

The chain is built from TRBV5-1 and TRBJ2-3; tentative D call: TRBD1 (6 bases). The germline gives CDR1 SGHRS, CDR2 YFSETQ. The V and J ends lost 4 bases and 0 bases respectively, with 18 bases between them. The CDR3 spans 17 residues. CDR3 sequence reads: CASSGAAGDISTDTQYF. The CDR3 DNA reads as TGCGCCAGCAGCGGGGCAGCAGGGGACATCAGCACAGATACGCAGTATTTT.

This clonotype has ten or more counts. The chain links TRBV9 to TRBJ2-7; D is ambiguous. Trimming stripped 2 bases from V and 0 bases from J, with 9 bases between. Per the germline V gene, CDR1 is SGDLS and CDR2 is YYNGEE. The CDR3 is made up of 14 amino acids. In DNA, the CDR3 is TGTGCCAGCAGCGTGGGCAGCCTCTCCTACGAGCAGTACTTC. The encoded protein is CASSVGSLSYEQYF.

This chain joins TRBV15 and TRBJ2-5, with 9 bases matching TRBD1. Trimming removed 5 bases from V and 4 bases from J; junction bases left unmatched: 8. From germline, CDR1 is LNHNV and CDR2 YYDKDF (reference sequence). The CDR3 spans 15 residues. The DNA of the CDR3 is TGTGCCACCAGCTCAACGACAGGGGGGGGAGAGACCCAGTACTTC. This encodes CATSSTTGGGETQYF.

V gene TRBV19 combines with J gene TRBJ1-2, with D unclear. CDR3 length: 15 residues. V was trimmed by 0 bases and J by 3 bases, leaving 11 bases between them. The V gene's germline CDR1 is LNHDA and CDR2 SQIVND (reference sequence). The CDR3 is CASSIDLSDYYGYTF. CDR3 bases: TGTGCCAGTAGTATAGATCTATCTGATTACTATGGCTACACCTTC.

This rearrangement joins TRBV10-3 to TRBJ2-5; the match to TRBD2 covers 9 bases. The germline V gene has CDR1 ENHRY and CDR2 SYGVKD. The trim removed 4 bases at V and 4 bases at J, leaving 13 bases unmatched. This CDR3 is built from 17 residues. Here the CDR3 reads CAISGALGLADGETQYF. CDR3 DNA sequence: TGTGCCATCAGTGGAGCCCTGGGACTAGCCGACGGAGAGACCCAGTACTTC.

In this sample, this clonotype turned up once. This chain joins TRBV6-6 and TRBJ2-2; D call uncertain. Germline assignment: CDR1 MNHNY and CDR2 SVGAGI (reference sequence). CDR3 length equals 13 residues. The ends were cut back, 2 bases at V and 6 bases at J, with 7 bases in the middle. CDR3 bases: TGTGCCAGCAGTTACAGGGCTGCCGGGGAGCTGTTTTTT. It translates to CASSYRAAGELFF.

The sample holds many counts of this clonotype. This chain connects TRBV7-6 to TRBJ2-5; D perhaps matches TRBD2 (7 bases). Trimming took 1 base from V and 5 from J, leaving 14 bases between them. Germline-derived CDR1 and CDR2 are SGHVS and FNYEAQ. The CDR3 has 15 residues. CDR3 amino acids: CASSLERGGGETQYF. Here the CDR3 DNA reads TGTGCCAGCAGCTTAGAGAGGGGGGGTGGGGAGACCCAGTACTTC. Full variable domain (outside the CDR3, taken from reference TRBV7-6 and TRBJ2-5): GAGVSQSPRYKVTKRGQDVALRCDPISGHVSLYWYRQALGQGPEFLTYFNYEAQQDKSGLPNDRFSAERPEGSISTLTIQRTEQRDSAMYRCASSLERGGGETQYFGPGTRLLVL.

At least ten counts were recorded for this clonotype. The chain uses TRBV2 and TRBJ1-2, with D perhaps matching TRBD1 (6 bases). The CDR3 contains 14 residues. CDR1 is SNHLY and CDR2 is FYNNEI in the germline V gene. Between the trimmed V and J ends, which lost 6 bases and 2 bases, there was a span of 13 bases. The CDR3 spells CASRAYRENYGYTF. DNA of the CDR3: TGTGCCAGCAGGGCTTACAGGGAAAACTATGGCTACACCTTC.

The V gene is TRBV24-1, the J gene TRBJ2-7; TRBD2 might be the D (5 bases). CDR3 length equals 15 residues. Trimming took off 5 bases at V and 4 bases at J, with 17 bases between the two ends. The germline V gene has CDR1 KGHDR and CDR2 SFDVKD. Here the CDR3 DNA reads TGTGCCACCAGTGCCATCACTAGTCGCCCTTACGAGCAGTACTTC. Translated, it gives CATSAITSRPYEQYF.

The chain uses TRBV2 and TRBJ2-5; tentative D call: TRBD2 (6 bases). Deletions cut 9 bases from V and 5 bases from J, with 16 bases between. CDR3 length: 13 amino acids. Per the germline V gene, CDR1 is SNHLY and CDR2 is FYNNEI. As DNA, the CDR3 is TGTGCCAGTTCGGAGGGCCGCTGGGAGACCCAGTACTTC. It translates to CASSEGRWETQYF.

The chain links TRBV10-3 to TRBJ2-7; 13 bases fit TRBD2. The CDR3 has 16 amino acids. Per germline, CDR1 ENHRY and CDR2 SYGVKD. J gave up 3 bases and V 3 bases, and 5 bases lay outside the gene matches. CDR3 loop: CAISDRGLAGIYEQYF. The CDR3 region has the DNA TGTGCCATCAGTGACCGGGGACTAGCGGGAATCTACGAGCAGTACTTC.

CDR3 bases: TGCAGCGTCTGGGGGTCTGGGGACGAGCAGTACTTC. Its protein is CSVWGSGDEQYF. The genes are TRBV29-1 and TRBJ2-7; D assignment may be TRBD1 or TRBD2 (5 bases each). Germline assignment: CDR1 SQVTM and CDR2 ANQGSEA. This CDR3 has 12 residues. V lost 6 bases and J 5 bases, leaving 14 bases between the germline ends.